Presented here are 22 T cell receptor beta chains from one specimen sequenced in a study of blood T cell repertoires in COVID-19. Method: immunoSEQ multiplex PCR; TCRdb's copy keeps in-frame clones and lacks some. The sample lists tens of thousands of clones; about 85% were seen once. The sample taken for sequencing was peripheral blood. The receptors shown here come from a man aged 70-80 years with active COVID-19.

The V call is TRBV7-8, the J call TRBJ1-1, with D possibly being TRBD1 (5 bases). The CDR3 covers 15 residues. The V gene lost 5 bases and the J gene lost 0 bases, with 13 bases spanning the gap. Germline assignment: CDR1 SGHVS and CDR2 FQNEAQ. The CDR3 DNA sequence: TGTGCCAGCAGCCCGATTGCGGGGGTGAACACTGAAGCTTTCTTT. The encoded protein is CASSPIAGVNTEAFF.

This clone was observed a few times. CDR3 DNA sequence: TGTGCCAGTAGTATGACGCGGGCAGGGGGTTTCTACGAGCAGTACTTC. Protein sequence: CASSMTRAGGFYEQYF. This rearrangement joins TRBV19 to TRBJ2-7; 7 nucleotides match TRBD1. CDR3 length: 16 amino acids. The germline gives CDR1 LNHDA, CDR2 SQIVND (reference sequence). Trimming removed 3 bases from V and 3 bases from J; junction bases left unmatched: 11.

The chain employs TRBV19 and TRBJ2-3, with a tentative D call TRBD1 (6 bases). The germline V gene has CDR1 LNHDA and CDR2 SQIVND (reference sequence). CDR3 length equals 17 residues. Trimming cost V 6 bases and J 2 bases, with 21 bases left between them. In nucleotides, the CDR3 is TGTGCCAGTAGCATTCTAGGGGCGGACAGTTCCACAGATACGCAGTATTTT. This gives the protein CASSILGADSSTDTQYF.

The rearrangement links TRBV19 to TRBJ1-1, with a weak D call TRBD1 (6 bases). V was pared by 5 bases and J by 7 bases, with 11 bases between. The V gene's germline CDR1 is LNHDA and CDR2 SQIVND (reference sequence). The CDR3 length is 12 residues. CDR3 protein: CASSPGTREAFF. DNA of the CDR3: TGTGCCAGTAGTCCCGGGACACGTGAAGCTTTCTTT.

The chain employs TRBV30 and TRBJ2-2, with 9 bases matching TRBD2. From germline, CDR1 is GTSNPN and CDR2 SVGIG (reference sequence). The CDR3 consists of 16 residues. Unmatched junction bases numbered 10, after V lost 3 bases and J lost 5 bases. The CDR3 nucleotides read TGTGCCTGGAGAAAGTCAGCGGGGGGTTGGACCGGGGAGCTGTTTTTT. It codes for CAWRKSAGGWTGELFF.

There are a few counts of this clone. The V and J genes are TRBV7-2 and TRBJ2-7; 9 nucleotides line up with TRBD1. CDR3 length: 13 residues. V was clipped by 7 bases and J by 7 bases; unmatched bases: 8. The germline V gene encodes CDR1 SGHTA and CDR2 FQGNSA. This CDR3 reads CASKGQGSEEQYF. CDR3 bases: TGTGCCAGCAAAGGACAGGGGTCCGAGGAGCAGTACTTC.

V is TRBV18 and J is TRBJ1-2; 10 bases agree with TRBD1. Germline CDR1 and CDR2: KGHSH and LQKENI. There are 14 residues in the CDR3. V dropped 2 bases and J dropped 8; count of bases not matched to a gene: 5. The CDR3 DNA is TGTGCCAGCTCACCATCCGGGACAGGGGAAGGCTACACCTTC. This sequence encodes CASSPSGTGEGYTF. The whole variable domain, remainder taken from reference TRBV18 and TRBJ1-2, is NAGVMQNPRHLVRRRGQEARLRCSPMKGHSHVYWYRQLPEEGLKFMVYLQKENIIDESGMPKERFSAEFPKEGPSILRIQQVVRGDSAAYFCASSPSGTGEGYTFGSGTRLTVV.

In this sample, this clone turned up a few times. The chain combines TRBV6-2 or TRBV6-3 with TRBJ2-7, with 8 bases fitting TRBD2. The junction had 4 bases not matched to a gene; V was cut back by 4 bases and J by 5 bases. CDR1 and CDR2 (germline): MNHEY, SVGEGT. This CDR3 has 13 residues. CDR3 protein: CASSLGLGNEQYF. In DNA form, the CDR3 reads TGTGCCAGCAGTTTGGGACTAGGTAACGAGCAGTACTTC.

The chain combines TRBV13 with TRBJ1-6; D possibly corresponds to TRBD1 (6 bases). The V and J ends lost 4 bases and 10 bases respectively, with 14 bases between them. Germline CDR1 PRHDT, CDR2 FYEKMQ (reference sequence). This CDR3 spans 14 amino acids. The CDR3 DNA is TGTGCCAGCAGCTCTAACAGGGCAATGTCACCCCTCCACTTT. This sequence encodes CASSSNRAMSPLHF.

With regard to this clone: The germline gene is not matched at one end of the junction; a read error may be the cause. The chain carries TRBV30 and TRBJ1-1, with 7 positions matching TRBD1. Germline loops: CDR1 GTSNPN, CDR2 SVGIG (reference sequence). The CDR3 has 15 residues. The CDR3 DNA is TGTGCCTGGAGTGTACTAGGGGGCCCTCACACCGAAGCTTTCTTT. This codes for CAWSVLGGPHTEAFF.

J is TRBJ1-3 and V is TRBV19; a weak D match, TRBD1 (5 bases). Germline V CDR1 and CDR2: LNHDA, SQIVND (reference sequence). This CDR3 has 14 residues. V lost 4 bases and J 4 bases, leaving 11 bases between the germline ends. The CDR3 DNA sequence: TGTGCCAGTAGTACCTGGACAAGGGGAAACACCATATATTTT. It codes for CASSTWTRGNTIYF.

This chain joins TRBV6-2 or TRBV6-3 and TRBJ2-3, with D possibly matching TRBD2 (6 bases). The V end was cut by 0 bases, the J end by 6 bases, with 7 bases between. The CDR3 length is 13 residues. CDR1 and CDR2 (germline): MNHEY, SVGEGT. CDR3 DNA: TGTGCCAGCAGTTACTCGGAGGGTGATACGCAGTATTTT. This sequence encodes CASSYSEGDTQYF.

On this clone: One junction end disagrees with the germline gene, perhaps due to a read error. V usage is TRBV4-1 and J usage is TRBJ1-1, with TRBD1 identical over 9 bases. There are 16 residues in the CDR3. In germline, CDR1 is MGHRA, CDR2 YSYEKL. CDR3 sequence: CASSLTGTGRDTEAFF. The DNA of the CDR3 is TGTGCCAGCAGCCTCACGGGGACAGGGCGGGACACTGAAGCTTTCTTT.

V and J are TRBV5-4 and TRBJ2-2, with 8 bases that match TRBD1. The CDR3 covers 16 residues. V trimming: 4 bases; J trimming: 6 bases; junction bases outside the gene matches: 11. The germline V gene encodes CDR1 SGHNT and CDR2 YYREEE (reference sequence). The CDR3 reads CASSPGLTGGAGELFF. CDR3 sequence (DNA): TGTGCCAGCAGCCCGGGTCTCACAGGGGGAGCCGGGGAGCTGTTTTTT.

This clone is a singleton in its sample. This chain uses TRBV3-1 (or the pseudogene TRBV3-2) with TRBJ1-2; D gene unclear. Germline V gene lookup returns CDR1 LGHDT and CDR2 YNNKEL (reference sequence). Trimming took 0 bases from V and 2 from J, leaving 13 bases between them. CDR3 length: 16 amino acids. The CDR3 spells CASSQDPRVFNYGYTF. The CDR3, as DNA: TGTGCCAGCAGCCAAGATCCTCGGGTCTTCAACTATGGCTACACCTTC.

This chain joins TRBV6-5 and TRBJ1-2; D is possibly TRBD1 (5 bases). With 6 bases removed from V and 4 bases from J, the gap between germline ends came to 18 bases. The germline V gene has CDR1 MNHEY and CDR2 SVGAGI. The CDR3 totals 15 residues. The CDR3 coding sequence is TGTGCCAGCAGCCCCGGCAGTGACAGTCCCTATGGCTACACCTTC. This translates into CASSPGSDSPYGYTF.

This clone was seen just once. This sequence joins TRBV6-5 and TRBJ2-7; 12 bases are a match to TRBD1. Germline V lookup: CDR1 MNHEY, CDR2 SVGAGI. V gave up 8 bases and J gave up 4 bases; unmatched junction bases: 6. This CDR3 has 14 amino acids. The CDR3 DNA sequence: TGTGCCAGCCAGAGGGGACAGGGGGCTTACGAGCAGTACTTC. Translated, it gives CASQRGQGAYEQYF.

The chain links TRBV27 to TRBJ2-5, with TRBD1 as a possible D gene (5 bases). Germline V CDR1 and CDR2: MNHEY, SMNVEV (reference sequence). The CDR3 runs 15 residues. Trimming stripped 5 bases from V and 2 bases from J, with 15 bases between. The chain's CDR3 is CASSADTDNQETQYF. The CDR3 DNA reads TGTGCCAGCAGTGCCGACACGGACAATCAAGAGACCCAGTACTTC.

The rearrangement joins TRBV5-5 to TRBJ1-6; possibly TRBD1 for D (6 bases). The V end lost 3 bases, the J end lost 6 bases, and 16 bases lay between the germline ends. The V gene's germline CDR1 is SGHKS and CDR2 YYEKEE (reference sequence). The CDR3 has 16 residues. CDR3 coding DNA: TGTGCCAGCAGCTCGGGACAACCTCTCGCTAATTCACCCCTCCACTTT. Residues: CASSSGQPLANSPLHF.

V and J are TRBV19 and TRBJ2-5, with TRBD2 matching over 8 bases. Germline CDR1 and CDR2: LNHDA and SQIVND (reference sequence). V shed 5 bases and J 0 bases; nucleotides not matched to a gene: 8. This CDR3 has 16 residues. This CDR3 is CASSPFGGGYQETQYF. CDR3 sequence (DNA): TGTGCCAGTAGTCCTTTCGGGGGGGGCTACCAAGAGACCCAGTACTTC.

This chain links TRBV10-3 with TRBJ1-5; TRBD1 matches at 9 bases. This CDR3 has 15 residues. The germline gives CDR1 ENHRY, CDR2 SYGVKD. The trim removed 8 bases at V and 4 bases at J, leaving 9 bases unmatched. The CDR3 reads CAIGRTGDSNQPQHF. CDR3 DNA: TGTGCCATCGGCCGGACAGGGGACAGTAATCAGCCCCAGCATTTT.

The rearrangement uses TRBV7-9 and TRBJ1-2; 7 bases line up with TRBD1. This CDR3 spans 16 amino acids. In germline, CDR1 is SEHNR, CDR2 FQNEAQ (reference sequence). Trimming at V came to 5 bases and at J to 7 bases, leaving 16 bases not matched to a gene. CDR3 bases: TGTGCCAGCAGCACCTCGGACAGGCCCTTAGGTTCTGGCTACACCTTC. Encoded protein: CASSTSDRPLGSGYTF.